The clone carrying this T cell receptor beta chain was observed a single time. All enrollees were about 18 to 100 years old and from some 24 US areas. CDR1 and CDR2 (germline): SNHLY, FYNNEI. Trimming took 4 bases from V and 3 from J; bases not matched to a gene: 5. CDR3 size: 16 residues. This sample was included in a study of blood T cell repertoires in COVID-19. Overall study context: The cDNA or gDNA used as material had been derived from T cells, B-cell-depleted T cells, or PBMCs.

The protocol was immunoSEQ multiplex PCR, while the TCRdb copy is restricted to in-frame clones and leaves out a portion. The sample lists 100,000 to 150,000 clones; around 84% were seen once. V gene TRBV2 combines with J gene TRBJ2-3; 12 bases fit TRBD2. The sample was PBMCs or T cells enriched from blood (not recorded which). The clonotype comes from a man aged 40-55 years with acute COVID-19. The CDR3 DNA reads TGTGCCAGCAGTGGAGGACTAGCGGGATCTACAGATACGCAGTATTTT. Amino acids: CASSGGLAGSTDTQYF. Full variable domain (remainder filled in from reference TRBV2 and TRBJ2-3): EPEVTQTPSHQVTQMGQEVILRCVPISNHLYFYWYRQILGQKVEFLVSFYNNEISEKSEIFDDQFSVERPDGSNFTLKIRSTKLEDSAMYFCASSGGLAGSTDTQYFGPGTRLTVL.